Detailed here is one T cell receptor beta chain. Antigen unknown. Tagging with unique molecular identifiers was a feature of the TCR beta cDNA libraries. The authors obtained 500,000 to 600,000 cDNA molecules from about 0.94 to 9.7 million T cells. TCRdb ran MiXCR on the PCR reads and lists one entry per CDR3 protein. Of about 460,000 distinct CDR3 sequences detected, under 55% appear once; the ten largest clones hold 12%. The sample comes from a study of post-analysis software for immune sequencing data. Findings and limits, study-wide: Patients carried roughly 5 TRBV segments more frequently than controls did, and TRBV5-6, TRBV5-1 and TRBV20-1 were among them.

The CDR3 is 16 residues long. CDR1 MNHNY and CDR2 SVGAGI come from the germline V gene (reference sequence). Trimming removed 2 bases from V and 8 bases from J, with 21 bases in between. The sequencing input was blood. This sequence joins TRBV6-6 and TRBJ1-2; unclear D gene. This clonotype was sampled from a girl aged 5-17 years with multiple sclerosis. CDR3 loop: CASSYQTPTTTRGYTF. CDR3 sequence (DNA): TGTGCCAGCAGTTACCAAACCCCGACGACAACTAGGGGCTACACCTTC.